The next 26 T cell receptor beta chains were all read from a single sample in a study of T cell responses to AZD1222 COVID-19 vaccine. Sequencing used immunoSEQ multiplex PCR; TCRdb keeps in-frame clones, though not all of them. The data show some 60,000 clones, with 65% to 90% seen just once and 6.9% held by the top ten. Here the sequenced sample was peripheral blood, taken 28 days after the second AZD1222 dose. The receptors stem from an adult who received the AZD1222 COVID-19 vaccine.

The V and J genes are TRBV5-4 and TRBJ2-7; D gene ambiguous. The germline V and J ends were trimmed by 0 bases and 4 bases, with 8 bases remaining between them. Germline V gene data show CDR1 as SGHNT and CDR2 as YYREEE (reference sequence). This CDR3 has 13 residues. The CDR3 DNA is TGTGCCAGCAGCTTGGGGTCAAGATACGAGCAGTACTTC. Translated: CASSLGSRYEQYF.

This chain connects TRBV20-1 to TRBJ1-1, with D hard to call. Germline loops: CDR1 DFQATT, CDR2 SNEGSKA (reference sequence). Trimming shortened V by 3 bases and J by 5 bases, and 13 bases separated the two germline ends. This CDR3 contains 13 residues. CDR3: CSASSGGRTEAFF. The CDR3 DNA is TGCAGTGCTAGTTCGGGAGGTCGAACTGAAGCTTTCTTT.

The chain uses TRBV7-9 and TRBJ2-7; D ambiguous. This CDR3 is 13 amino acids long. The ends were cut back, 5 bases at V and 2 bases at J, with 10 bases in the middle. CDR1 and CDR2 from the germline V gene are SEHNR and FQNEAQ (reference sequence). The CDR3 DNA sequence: TGTGCCAGCAGCCACCACCCCACCTACGAGCAGTACTTC. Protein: CASSHHPTYEQYF.

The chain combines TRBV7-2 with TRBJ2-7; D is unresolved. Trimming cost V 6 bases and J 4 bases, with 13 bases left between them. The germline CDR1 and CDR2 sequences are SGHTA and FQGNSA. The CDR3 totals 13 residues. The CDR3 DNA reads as TGTGCCAGCAGATCCCCCCCAAATTACGAGCAGTACTTC. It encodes CASRSPPNYEQYF.

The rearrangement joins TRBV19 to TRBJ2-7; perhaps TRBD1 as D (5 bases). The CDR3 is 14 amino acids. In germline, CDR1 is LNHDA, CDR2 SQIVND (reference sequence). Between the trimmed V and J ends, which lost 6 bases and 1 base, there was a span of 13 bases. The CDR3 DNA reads TGTGCCAGTAGGAGAGACAGTGGGTCCTACGAGCAGTACTTC. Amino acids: CASRRDSGSYEQYF.

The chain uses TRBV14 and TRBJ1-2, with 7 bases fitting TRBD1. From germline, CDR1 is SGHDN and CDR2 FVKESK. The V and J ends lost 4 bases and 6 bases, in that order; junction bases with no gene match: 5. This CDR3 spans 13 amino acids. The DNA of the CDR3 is TGTGCCAGCAGCCGAACAGGGGAGGATGGCTACACCTTC. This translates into CASSRTGEDGYTF. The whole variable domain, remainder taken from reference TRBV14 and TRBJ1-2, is EAGVTQFPSHSVIEKGQTVTLRCDPISGHDNLYWYRRVMGKEIKFLLHFVKESKQDESGMPNNRFLAERTGGTYSTLKVQPAELEDSGVYFCASSRTGEDGYTFGSGTRLTVV.

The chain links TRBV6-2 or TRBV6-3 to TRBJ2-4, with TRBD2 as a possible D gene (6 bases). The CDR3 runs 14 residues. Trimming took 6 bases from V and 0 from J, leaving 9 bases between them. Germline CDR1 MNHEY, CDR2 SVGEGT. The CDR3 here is CASSRDLAKNIQYF. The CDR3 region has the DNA TGTGCCAGCAGCCGGGACTTAGCCAAAAACATTCAGTACTTC.

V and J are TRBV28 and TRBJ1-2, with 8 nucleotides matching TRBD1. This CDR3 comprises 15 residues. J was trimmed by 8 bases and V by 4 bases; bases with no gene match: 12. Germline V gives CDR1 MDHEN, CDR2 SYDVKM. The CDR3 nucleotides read TGTGCCAGCAGTTCCCCCCCCCAGGGGGCGGAAGGCTACACCTTC. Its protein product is CASSSPPQGAEGYTF.

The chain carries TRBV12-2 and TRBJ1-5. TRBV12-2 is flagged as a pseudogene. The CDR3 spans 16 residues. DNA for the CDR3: TGTGCAAGTCGCTTAGGTGGGGGGAGGTTCAATCAGCCCCAGCATTTT. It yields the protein CASRLGGGRFNQPQHF.

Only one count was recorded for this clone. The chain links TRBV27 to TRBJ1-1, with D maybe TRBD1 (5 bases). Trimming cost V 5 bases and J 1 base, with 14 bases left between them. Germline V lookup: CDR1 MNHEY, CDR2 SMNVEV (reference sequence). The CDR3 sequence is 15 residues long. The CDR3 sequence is CASSTPQEPNTEAFF. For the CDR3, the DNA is TGTGCCAGCAGTACCCCACAGGAGCCGAACACTGAAGCTTTCTTT.

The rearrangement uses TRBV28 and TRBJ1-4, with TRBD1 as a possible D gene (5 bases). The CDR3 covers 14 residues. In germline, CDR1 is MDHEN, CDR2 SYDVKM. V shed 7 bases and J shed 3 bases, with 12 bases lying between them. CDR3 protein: CASKRGGANEKLFF. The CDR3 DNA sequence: TGTGCCAGCAAACGGGGGGGAGCTAATGAAAAACTGTTTTTT.

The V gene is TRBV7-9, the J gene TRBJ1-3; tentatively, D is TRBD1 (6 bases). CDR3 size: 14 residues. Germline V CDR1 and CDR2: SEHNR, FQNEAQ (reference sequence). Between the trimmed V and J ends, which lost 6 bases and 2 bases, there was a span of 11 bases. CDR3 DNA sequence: TGTGCCAGCAGTCGCGGGGGGCCTGGAAACACCATATATTTT. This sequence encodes CASSRGGPGNTIYF.

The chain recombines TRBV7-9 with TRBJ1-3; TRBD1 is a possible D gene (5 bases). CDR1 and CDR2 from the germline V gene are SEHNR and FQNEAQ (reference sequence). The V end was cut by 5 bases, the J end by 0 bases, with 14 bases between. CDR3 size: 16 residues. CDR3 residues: CASSARGVYSGNTIYF. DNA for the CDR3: TGTGCCAGCAGCGCACGGGGGGTCTACTCTGGAAACACCATATATTTT.

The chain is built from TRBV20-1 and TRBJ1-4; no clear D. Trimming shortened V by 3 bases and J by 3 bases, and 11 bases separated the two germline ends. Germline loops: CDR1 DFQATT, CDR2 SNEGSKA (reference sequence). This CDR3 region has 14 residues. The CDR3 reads CSASDRQSNEKLFF. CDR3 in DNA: TGCAGTGCTAGTGATAGGCAGTCTAATGAAAAACTGTTTTTT.

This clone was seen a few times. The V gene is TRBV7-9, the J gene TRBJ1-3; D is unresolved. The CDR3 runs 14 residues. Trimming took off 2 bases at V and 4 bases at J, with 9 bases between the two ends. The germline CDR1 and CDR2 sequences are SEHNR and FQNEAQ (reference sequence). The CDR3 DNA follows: TGTGCCAGCAGCTTACTCCCCGGGGGAAACACCATATATTTT. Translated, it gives CASSLLPGGNTIYF.

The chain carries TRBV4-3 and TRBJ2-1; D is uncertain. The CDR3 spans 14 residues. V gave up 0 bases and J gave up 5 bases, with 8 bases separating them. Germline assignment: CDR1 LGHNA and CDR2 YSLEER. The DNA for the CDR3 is TGCGCCAGCAGCCAAGATCGAGGAAACAATGAGCAGTTCTTC. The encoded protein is CASSQDRGNNEQFF.

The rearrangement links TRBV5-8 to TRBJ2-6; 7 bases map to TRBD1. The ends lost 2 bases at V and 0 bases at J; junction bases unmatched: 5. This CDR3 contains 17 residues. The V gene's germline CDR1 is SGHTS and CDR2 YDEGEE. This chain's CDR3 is CASSFRDSHSGANVLTF. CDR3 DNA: TGTGCCAGCAGCTTTCGGGACAGCCACTCTGGGGCCAACGTCCTGACTTTC.

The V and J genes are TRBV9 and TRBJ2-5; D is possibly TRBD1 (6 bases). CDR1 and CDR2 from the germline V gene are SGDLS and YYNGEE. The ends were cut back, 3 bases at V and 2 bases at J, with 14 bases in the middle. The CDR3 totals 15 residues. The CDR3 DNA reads TGTGCCAGCAGCGCAGGCAGGGGAAGGCAAGAGACCCAGTACTTC. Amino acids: CASSAGRGRQETQYF.

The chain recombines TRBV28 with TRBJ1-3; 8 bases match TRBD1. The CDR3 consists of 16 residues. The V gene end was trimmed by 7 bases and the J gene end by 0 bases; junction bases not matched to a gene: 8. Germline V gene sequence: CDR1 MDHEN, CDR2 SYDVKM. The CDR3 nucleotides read TGTGCCAGCACTCGGGACAGGAGGCCCTCTGGAAACACCATATATTTT. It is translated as CASTRDRRPSGNTIYF.

The CDR3 region is CASRKRVRANIQYF. CDR3 DNA: TGTGCCAGCCGGAAACGGGTCAGGGCAAACATTCAGTACTTC. The rearrangement uses TRBV6-5 and TRBJ2-4; D is possibly TRBD1 (5 bases). Per germline, CDR1 MNHEY and CDR2 SVGAGI. V lost 8 bases, J lost 6 bases, and 17 bases lay in between. CDR3 length: 14 residues.

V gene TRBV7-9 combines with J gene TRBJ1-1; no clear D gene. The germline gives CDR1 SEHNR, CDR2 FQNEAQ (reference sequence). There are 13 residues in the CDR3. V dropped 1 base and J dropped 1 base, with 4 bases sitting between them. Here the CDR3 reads CASSLGSNTEAFF. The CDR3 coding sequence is TGTGCCAGCAGCTTAGGTTCGAACACTGAAGCTTTCTTT. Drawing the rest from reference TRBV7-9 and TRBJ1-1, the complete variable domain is DTGVSQNPRHKITKRGQNVTFRCDPISEHNRLYWYRQTLGQGPEFLTYFQNEAQLEKSRLLSDRFSAERPKGSFSTLEIQRTEQGDSAMYLCASSLGSNTEAFFGQGTRLTVV.

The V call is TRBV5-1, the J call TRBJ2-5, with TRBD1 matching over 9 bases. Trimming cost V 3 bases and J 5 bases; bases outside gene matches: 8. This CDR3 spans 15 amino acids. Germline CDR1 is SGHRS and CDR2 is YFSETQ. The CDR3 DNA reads TGCGCCAGCAGCTCTGTTACAGGGGGCAGGGAGACCCAGTACTTC. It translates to CASSSVTGGRETQYF. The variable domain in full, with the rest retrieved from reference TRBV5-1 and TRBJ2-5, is KAGVTQTPRYLIKTRGQQVTLSCSPISGHRSVSWYQQTPGQGLQFLFEYFSETQRNKGNFPGRFSGRQFSNSRSEMNVSTLELGDSALYLCASSSVTGGRETQYFGPGTRLLVL.

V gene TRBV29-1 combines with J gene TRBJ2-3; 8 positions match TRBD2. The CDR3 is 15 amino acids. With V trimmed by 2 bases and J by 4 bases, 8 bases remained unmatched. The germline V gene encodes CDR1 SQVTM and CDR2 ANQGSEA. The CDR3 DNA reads TGCAGCGTTGAACGCGGCGGGAGGAGGCCAGATACGCAGTATTTT. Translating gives CSVERGGRRPDTQYF.

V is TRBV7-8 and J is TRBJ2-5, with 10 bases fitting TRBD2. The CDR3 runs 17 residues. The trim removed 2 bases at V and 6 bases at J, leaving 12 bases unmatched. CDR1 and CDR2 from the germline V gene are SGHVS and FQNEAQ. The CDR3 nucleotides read TGTGCCAGCAGCTTACGTCTAGCGAGCGGGGGGGCTAAGACCCAGTACTTC. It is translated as CASSLRLASGGAKTQYF. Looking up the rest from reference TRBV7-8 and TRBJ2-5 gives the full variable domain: GAGVSQSPRYKVAKRGQDVALRCDPISGHVSLFWYQQALGQGPEFLTYFQNEAQLDKSGLPSDRFFAERPEGSVSTLKIQRTQQEDSAVYLCASSLRLASGGAKTQYFGPGTRLLVL.

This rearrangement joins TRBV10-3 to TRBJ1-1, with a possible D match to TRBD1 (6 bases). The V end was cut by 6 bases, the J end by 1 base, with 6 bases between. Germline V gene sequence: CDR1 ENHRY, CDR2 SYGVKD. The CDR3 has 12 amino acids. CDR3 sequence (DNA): TGTGCCATCAGGACAGGGAACACTGAAGCTTTCTTT. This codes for CAIRTGNTEAFF.

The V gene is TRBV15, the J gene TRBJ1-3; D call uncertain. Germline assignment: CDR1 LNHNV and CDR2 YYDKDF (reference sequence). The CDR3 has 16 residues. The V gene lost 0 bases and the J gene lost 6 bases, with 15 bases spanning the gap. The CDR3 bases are TGTGCCACCAGCAGAGAACGAGCCTCCGGGGAAAACACCATATATTTT. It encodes CATSRERASGENTIYF.